The present T cell receptor beta chain was sequenced within a study of T cell responses to AZD1222 COVID-19 vaccine. Whole-study results and caveats: Reportedly, nearly half of unique spike TCRs recognized epitopes outside B.1.351/B.1.1.7 mutations.

Only in-frame clones appear in the TCRdb table, and some are missing; sequencing was by immunoSEQ multiplex PCR. Among 65,000 to 85,000 clones, roughly 80% were seen once, and the ten largest hold roughly 13%. The germline CDR1 and CDR2 sequences are LGHDT and YNNKEL (reference sequence). V was trimmed by 4 bases and J by 0 bases, leaving 15 bases between them. This CDR3 has 17 amino acids. This clone was detected a few times. What it binds is not known. The rearrangement joins TRBV3-1 (or the pseudogene TRBV3-2) to TRBJ2-2; tentatively, D is TRBD1 (5 bases). The receptor was derived from an adult who received the AZD1222 COVID-19 vaccine. The material sequenced was peripheral blood, taken 28 days after the second AZD1222 dose. In DNA form, the CDR3 reads TGTGCCAGCAGCCGCTACCAGGGCCTCGCGAACACCGGGGAGCTGTTTTTT. It specifies CASSRYQGLANTGELFF.